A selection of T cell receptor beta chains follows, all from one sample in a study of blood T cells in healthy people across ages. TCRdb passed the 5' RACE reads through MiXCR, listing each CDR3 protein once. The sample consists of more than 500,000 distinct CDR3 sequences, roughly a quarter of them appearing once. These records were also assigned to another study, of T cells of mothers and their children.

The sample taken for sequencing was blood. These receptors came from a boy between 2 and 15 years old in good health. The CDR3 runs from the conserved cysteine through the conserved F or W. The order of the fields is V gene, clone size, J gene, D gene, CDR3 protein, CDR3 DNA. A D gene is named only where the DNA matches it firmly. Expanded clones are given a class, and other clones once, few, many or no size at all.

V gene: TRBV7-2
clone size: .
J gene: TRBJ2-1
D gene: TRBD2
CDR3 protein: CASSTRLAASYNEQFF
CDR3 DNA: TGTGCCAGCAGCACCCGACTAGCGGCATCTTACAATGAGCAGTTCTTC

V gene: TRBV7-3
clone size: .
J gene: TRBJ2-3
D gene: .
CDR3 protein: CASSFWGRGSTDTQYF
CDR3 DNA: TGTGCCAGCAGCTTCTGGGGCCGGGGTAGCACAGATACGCAGTATTTT

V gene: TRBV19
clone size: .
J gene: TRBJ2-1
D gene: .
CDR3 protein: CASSRAFYNKQFF
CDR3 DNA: TGTGCCAGTAGCCGGGCCTTTTACAATAAGCAGTTCTTC

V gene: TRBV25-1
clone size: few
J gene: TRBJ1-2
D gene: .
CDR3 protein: CASSGISIGYTF
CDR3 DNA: TGTGCCAGCAGTGGAATATCCATAGGCTACACCTTC

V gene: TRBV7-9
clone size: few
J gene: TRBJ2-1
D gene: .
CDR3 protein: CASSEFLLGSYNEQFF
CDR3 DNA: TGTGCCAGCAGCGAGTTCTTATTGGGGTCCTACAATGAGCAGTTCTTC

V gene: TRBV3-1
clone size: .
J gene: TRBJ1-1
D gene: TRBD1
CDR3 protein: CASSRDREWSEAFF
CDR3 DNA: TGTGCCAGCAGCCGCGACAGGGAGTGGAGTGAAGCTTTCTTT

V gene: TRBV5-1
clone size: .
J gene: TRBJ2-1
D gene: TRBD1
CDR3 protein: CASSFFTGGGSYNEQFF
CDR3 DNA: TGCGCCAGCAGCTTTTTTACAGGGGGCGGGTCCTACAATGAGCAGTTCTTC

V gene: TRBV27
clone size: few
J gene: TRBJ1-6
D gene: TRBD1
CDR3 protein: CASSRGQGVPPLHF
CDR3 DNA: TGTGCCAGCAGCCGGGGACAGGGAGTACCACCCCTCCACTTT

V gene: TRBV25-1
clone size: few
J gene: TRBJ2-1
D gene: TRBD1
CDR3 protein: CASSLGTVTYNEQFF
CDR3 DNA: TGTGCCAGCAGTTTAGGGACAGTGACATACAATGAGCAGTTCTTC

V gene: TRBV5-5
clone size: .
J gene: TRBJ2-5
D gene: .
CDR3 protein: CASSWRVRDPDSRASQYF
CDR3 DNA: TGTGCCAGCAGCTGGCGGGTCCGGGACCCGGATTCTCGGGCGTCCCAGTACTTC

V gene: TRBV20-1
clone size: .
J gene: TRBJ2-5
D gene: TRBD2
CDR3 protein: CSARPGLAEGTQYF
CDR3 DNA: TGCAGTGCCCGACCGGGACTAGCCGAGGGGACCCAGTACTTC

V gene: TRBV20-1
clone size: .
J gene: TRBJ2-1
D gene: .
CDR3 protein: CSASSDEQFF
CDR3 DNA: TGCAGTGCTAGTTCGGATGAGCAGTTCTTC

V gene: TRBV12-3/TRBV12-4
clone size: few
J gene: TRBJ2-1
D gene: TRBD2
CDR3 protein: CASSLGLAVGQFF
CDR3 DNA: TGTGCCAGCAGTTTGGGACTAGCGGTCGGGCAGTTCTTC

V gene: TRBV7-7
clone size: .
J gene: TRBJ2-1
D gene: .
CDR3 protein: CASSQLRSSYNEQFF
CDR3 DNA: TGTGCTAGCAGCCAACTCAGAAGCTCCTACAATGAGCAGTTCTTC

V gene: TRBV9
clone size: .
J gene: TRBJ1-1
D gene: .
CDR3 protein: CASSPREGRNTEAFF
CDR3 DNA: TGTGCCAGCAGCCCCCGGGAAGGTCGGAACACTGAAGCTTTCTTT

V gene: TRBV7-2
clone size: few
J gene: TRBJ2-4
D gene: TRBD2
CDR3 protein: CASSPRTSGSGGLAKNIQYF
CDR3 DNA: TGTGCCAGCAGCCCCCGGACTAGCGGGAGCGGGGGGCTGGCCAAAAACATTCAGTACTTC

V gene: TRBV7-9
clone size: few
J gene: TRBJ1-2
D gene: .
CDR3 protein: CASSSSDRPNYGYTF
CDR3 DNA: TGTGCCAGCAGCTCCTCGGACAGACCTAACTATGGCTACACCTTC

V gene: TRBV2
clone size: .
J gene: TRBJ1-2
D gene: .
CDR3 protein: CASSLGTSDGYTF
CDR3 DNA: TGTGCCAGCAGCCTCGGGACGTCCGATGGCTACACCTTC

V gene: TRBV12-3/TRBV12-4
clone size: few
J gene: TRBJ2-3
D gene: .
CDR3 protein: CASSLFTTDTQYF
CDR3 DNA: TGTGCCAGCAGTCTATTCACGACAGATACGCAGTATTTT

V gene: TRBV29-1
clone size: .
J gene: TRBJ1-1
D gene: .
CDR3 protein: CSVDGRARDAEAFF
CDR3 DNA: TGCAGCGTTGACGGGCGTGCGCGTGATGCTGAAGCTTTCTTT

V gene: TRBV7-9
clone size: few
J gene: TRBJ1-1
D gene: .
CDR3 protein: CASSLKNTGAFF
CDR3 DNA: TGTGCCAGCAGCTTAAAGAACACTGGAGCTTTCTTT

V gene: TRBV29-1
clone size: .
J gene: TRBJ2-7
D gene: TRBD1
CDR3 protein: CSVVHRPTGGRYEQYF
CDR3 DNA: TGCAGCGTTGTCCATCGACCGACAGGGGGCCGTTACGAGCAGTACTTC

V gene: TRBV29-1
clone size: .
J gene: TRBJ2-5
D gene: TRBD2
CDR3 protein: CSVENAGGLQETQYF
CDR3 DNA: TGCAGCGTTGAGAACGCGGGGGGGCTCCAAGAGACCCAGTACTTC

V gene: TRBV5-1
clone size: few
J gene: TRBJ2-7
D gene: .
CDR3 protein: CASSSGLPLPEQYF
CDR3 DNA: TGCGCCAGCAGCTCGGGACTCCCGCTCCCCGAGCAGTACTTC

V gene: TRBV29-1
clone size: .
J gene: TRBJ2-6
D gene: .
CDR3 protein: CSVETTENFDSGANVLTF
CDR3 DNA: TGCAGCGTTGAAACCACTGAGAACTTTGACTCTGGGGCCAACGTCCTGACTTTC